The next 25 T cell receptor beta chains were all read from a single sample in a study of T cell responses to AZD1222 COVID-19 vaccine. Repertoires were generated with immunoSEQ multiplex PCR, while TCRdb's copy carries only in-frame clones and drops some. The repertoire has roughly 150,000 clones, 87% of them found once; the top ten carry 1.1%. The source material was peripheral blood, sampled 28 days after the second AZD1222 dose. The receptors originated from an adult who received the AZD1222 COVID-19 vaccine.

The V gene is TRBV21-1, the J gene TRBJ2-7; TRBD2, the table's D call, lacks a check against the DNA. TRBV21-1 represents a pseudogene. The CDR3 covers 16 residues. This CDR3 reads CASSYLDGTPSYEQYF. CDR3 DNA: TGTGCCAGCAGCTATCTGGACGGGACTCCCTCCTACGAGCAGTACTTC.

J is TRBJ1-2 and V is TRBV3-1 (or the pseudogene TRBV3-2); D not certain. The CDR3 spans 14 residues. Germline CDR1 LGHDT, CDR2 YNNKEL (reference sequence). Trimming cost V 4 bases and J 5 bases, with 14 bases left between them. CDR3 coding DNA: TGTGCCAGCAGCCCCTCCTCACGATCTTATGGCTACACCTTC. As protein: CASSPSSRSYGYTF.

The J gene is TRBJ1-3, the V gene TRBV9, with 8 bases fitting TRBD1. V was pared by 4 bases and J by 0 bases, with 9 bases of the junction left unmatched. Germline CDR1 and CDR2: SGDLS and YYNGEE. The CDR3 consists of 17 residues. CDR3 protein: CASSPGLGQGSGNTIYF. CDR3 bases: TGTGCCAGCAGCCCCGGGCTTGGACAGGGCTCTGGAAACACCATATATTTT. The entire variable domain, with the rest obtained from reference TRBV9 and TRBJ1-3, is as follows: DSGVTQTPKHLITATGQRVTLRCSPRSGDLSVYWYQQSLDQGLQFLIQYYNGEERAKGNILERFSAQQFPDLHSELNLSSLELGDSALYFCASSPGLGQGSGNTIYFGEGSWLTVV.

The chain combines TRBV18 with TRBJ2-7; D is perhaps TRBD1 or TRBD2 (5 bases each). The CDR3 is 14 residues long. Germline V lookup: CDR1 KGHSH, CDR2 LQKENI. The V gene lost 5 bases and the J gene lost 0 bases, with 11 bases spanning the gap. The DNA of the CDR3 is TGTGCCAGCTCAGGGACGGCCCTCTCCTACGAGCAGTACTTC. Translation: CASSGTALSYEQYF. Based on the CDR3 plus reference TRBV18 and TRBJ2-7, the full variable domain is NAGVMQNPRHLVRRRGQEARLRCSPMKGHSHVYWYRQLPEEGLKFMVYLQKENIIDESGMPKERFSAEFPKEGPSILRIQQVVRGDSAAYFCASSGTALSYEQYFGPGTRLTVT.

This clone was seen only a few times. The chain links TRBV27 to TRBJ1-1; D may be TRBD1 (5 bases). The V gene lost 0 bases and the J gene lost 4 bases, with 18 bases spanning the gap. The CDR3 consists of 17 residues. Germline V gives CDR1 MNHEY, CDR2 SMNVEV (reference sequence). The CDR3 spells CASSLSWGTLRSTEAFF. CDR3 nucleotide sequence: TGTGCCAGCAGTTTATCGTGGGGGACTCTACGGAGCACTGAAGCTTTCTTT.

The chain links TRBV9 to TRBJ2-3; 7 bases match TRBD2. In germline, CDR1 is SGDLS, CDR2 YYNGEE. This CDR3 region has 14 residues. The trim removed 10 bases at V and 0 bases at J, leaving 8 bases unmatched. The CDR3 sequence: CAPGGATSTDTQYF. CDR3 DNA sequence: TGTGCCCCGGGGGGAGCTACTAGCACAGATACGCAGTATTTT. Full variable domain (outside the CDR3, taken from reference TRBV9 and TRBJ2-3): DSGVTQTPKHLITATGQRVTLRCSPRSGDLSVYWYQQSLDQGLQFLIQYYNGEERAKGNILERFSAQQFPDLHSELNLSSLELGDSALYFCAPGGATSTDTQYFGPGTRLTVL.

The genes are TRBV14 and TRBJ1-2; a possible D gene is TRBD1 (5 bases). Germline V gene sequence: CDR1 SGHDN, CDR2 FVKESK. Trimming pared 0 bases from V and 4 bases from J, leaving 12 bases between. The CDR3 has 15 residues. The CDR3 sequence: CASSQDWQGFYGYTF. The CDR3 DNA reads TGTGCCAGCAGCCAAGATTGGCAGGGATTCTATGGCTACACCTTC.

The chain links TRBV7-9 to TRBJ1-1; D is ambiguous. CDR1 is SEHNR, CDR2 FQNEAQ, per germline (reference sequence). The V and J ends lost 7 bases and 1 base respectively, with 16 bases between them. The CDR3 contains 15 residues. The CDR3 nucleotides read TGTGCCAGCACTCAGGAGGAGGGCTCGAACACTGAAGCTTTCTTT. Its protein product is CASTQEEGSNTEAFF.

The V and J genes are TRBV18 and TRBJ2-1; the D gene is possibly TRBD1 (6 bases). This CDR3 contains 13 residues. V was shortened by 1 base and J by 7 bases, with 8 bases between the two germline ends. CDR1 is KGHSH, CDR2 LQKENI, per germline. CDR3 sequence reads: CASSPLQGNEQFF. The CDR3 DNA sequence: TGTGCCAGCTCACCACTTCAGGGGAATGAGCAGTTCTTC.

The V gene is TRBV5-6, the J gene TRBJ2-7, with D possibly being TRBD1 or TRBD2 (5 bases each). Germline assignment: CDR1 SGHDT and CDR2 YYEEEE. The CDR3 is 14 residues long. V shed 4 bases and J shed 2 bases, with 13 bases lying between them. The CDR3 region is CASSRSGAPYEQYF. The CDR3 DNA reads TGTGCCAGCAGCCGTTCCGGGGCTCCCTACGAGCAGTACTTC.

J is TRBJ1-6 and V is TRBV10-2; possibly TRBD1 for D (5 bases). CDR1 and CDR2 from the germline V gene are WSHSY and SAAADI. The CDR3 sequence is 14 residues long. V lost 2 bases and J 10 bases, leaving 12 bases between the germline ends. The DNA for the CDR3 is TGCGCCAGCAGTGAGGTTGGGGGAGGATCACCCCTCCACTTT. It is translated as CASSEVGGGSPLHF.

The rearrangement joins TRBV12-3 or TRBV12-4 to TRBJ1-2, with TRBD1 as a possible D gene (5 bases). V lost 1 base, J lost 8 bases, and 11 bases lay in between. The CDR3 totals 13 residues. DNA of the CDR3: TGTGCCAGCAGTTTAGTACCAGGGTCCGGCTACACCTTC. It codes for CASSLVPGSGYTF.

The V gene is TRBV9, the J gene TRBJ1-1; 9 bases fit TRBD1. The V segment lost 4 bases and the J segment 3 bases; nucleotides outside the gene matches: 4. Germline V CDR1 and CDR2: SGDLS, YYNGEE. CDR3 length: 14 residues. The chain's CDR3 is CASSPRTGDTEAFF. DNA for the CDR3: TGTGCCAGCAGCCCCAGGACAGGGGACACTGAAGCTTTCTTT.

The gene calls are TRBV9 and TRBJ1-3, with 10 bases identical to TRBD1. The germline V gene encodes CDR1 SGDLS and CDR2 YYNGEE. J gave up 3 bases and V 0 bases, and 3 bases lay outside the gene matches. The CDR3 spans 16 residues. DNA of the CDR3: TGTGCCAGCAGCGTAGGGGACAGGGGTGGTGGAAACACCATATATTTT. The encoded protein is CASSVGDRGGGNTIYF.

The sample holds one count of this clone. The chain carries TRBV18 and TRBJ2-3, with D unresolved. There are 16 residues in the CDR3. Deletions cut 0 bases from V and 0 bases from J, with 10 bases between. Germline V gene lookup returns CDR1 KGHSH and CDR2 LQKENI. The chain's CDR3 is CASSPPPQTSTDTQYF. CDR3 DNA sequence: TGTGCCAGCTCACCACCGCCTCAGACTAGCACAGATACGCAGTATTTT.

The chain combines TRBV2 with TRBJ1-1; D remains ambiguous. In germline, CDR1 is SNHLY, CDR2 FYNNEI. The ends were cut back, 5 bases at V and 0 bases at J, with 10 bases in the middle. The CDR3 has 14 residues. CDR3 bases: TGTGCCAGCAGTTTTCTGGTTATGAACACTGAAGCTTTCTTT. This translates into CASSFLVMNTEAFF.

This clone was detected only a few times. V is TRBV5-1 and J is TRBJ1-3; D gene ambiguous. Deletions cut 0 bases from V and 4 bases from J, with 5 bases between. Germline values: CDR1 SGHRS, CDR2 YFSETQ. CDR3 length equals 13 residues. The CDR3 here is CASSLEMGNTIYF. In DNA form, the CDR3 reads TGCGCCAGCAGCTTGGAAATGGGAAACACCATATATTTT.

This chain connects TRBV4-1 to TRBJ1-2; D not resolved. This CDR3 is 14 amino acids long. The V end lost 0 bases, the J end lost 4 bases, and 9 bases lay between the germline ends. Germline V gives CDR1 MGHRA, CDR2 YSYEKL. The DNA of the CDR3 is TGCGCCAGCAGCCAAGACACAATCGGCTATGGCTACACCTTC. Protein product: CASSQDTIGYGYTF.

The genes are TRBV27 and TRBJ2-7; 9 bases align to TRBD1. CDR3 length: 17 residues. Per the germline V gene, CDR1 is MNHEY and CDR2 is SMNVEV (reference sequence). Trimming removed 4 bases from V and 6 bases from J; junction bases left unmatched: 16. In DNA form, the CDR3 reads TGTGCCAGCAGTTCACCTCGGAGAACAGGGGGCGGGGGCGAGCAGTACTTC. It encodes CASSSPRRTGGGGEQYF.

CDR3 sequence reads: CASSQAQTYEQYF. CDR3 sequence (DNA): TGTGCCAGCAGCCAAGCACAGACGTACGAGCAGTACTTC. The genes are TRBV14 and TRBJ2-7; the D is unclear. Germline-derived CDR1 and CDR2 are SGHDN and FVKESK. V dropped 1 base and J dropped 4 bases, with 8 bases sitting between them. The CDR3 totals 13 residues.

In the case of this clone: At the DNA level, this CDR3 is encoded by other sequences in the same sample as well. The chain recombines TRBV2 with TRBJ1-3; D perhaps matches TRBD1 (5 bases). Germline V CDR1 and CDR2: SNHLY, FYNNEI. The CDR3 spans 15 residues. With 3 bases removed from V and 1 base from J, the gap between germline ends came to 10 bases. The chain's CDR3 is CASSDQGRSGNTIYF. The DNA of the CDR3 is TGTGCCAGCAGTGATCAGGGTCGGTCTGGAAACACCATATATTTT.

The J gene is TRBJ1-2, the V gene TRBV27; D might be TRBD1 (6 bases). Trimming stripped 5 bases from V and 8 bases from J, with 18 bases between. Germline values: CDR1 MNHEY, CDR2 SMNVEV (reference sequence). CDR3 length: 14 residues. The CDR3 sequence is CASSGNLGQHGYTF. The CDR3 nucleotides are TGTGCCAGCAGTGGCAACCTCGGACAGCACGGCTACACCTTC.

J is TRBJ1-4 and V is TRBV2; D might be TRBD1 (5 bases). V dropped 4 bases and J dropped 8 bases, with 14 bases sitting between them. The germline gives CDR1 SNHLY, CDR2 FYNNEI. The CDR3 sequence is 14 residues long. CDR3 in DNA: TGTGCCAGCAGTGTGGGCCAGGGAGGCGAAAAACTGTTTTTT. The encoded protein is CASSVGQGGEKLFF.

This rearrangement joins TRBV3-1 (or the pseudogene TRBV3-2) to TRBJ2-7, with 7 nucleotides matching TRBD2. CDR3 size: 15 residues. Germline trimming cut 1 base from V and 3 bases from J; bases unmatched to any gene: 6. CDR1 is LGHDT, CDR2 YNNKEL, per germline (reference sequence). The CDR3 nucleotides are TGTGCCAGCAGCCAAGGACCGGGGGGAAGCTACGAGCAGTACTTC. This translates into CASSQGPGGSYEQYF.

This chain links TRBV5-8 with TRBJ2-3, with D possibly TRBD2 on 6 matching bases. V was trimmed by 0 bases and J by 6 bases, leaving 11 bases between them. The length of the CDR3 is 14 residues. Per germline, CDR1 SGHTS and CDR2 YDEGEE. This CDR3 reads CASSLGRVGDTQYF. CDR3 coding DNA: TGTGCCAGCAGCTTGGGGAGGGTGGGGGATACGCAGTATTTT.